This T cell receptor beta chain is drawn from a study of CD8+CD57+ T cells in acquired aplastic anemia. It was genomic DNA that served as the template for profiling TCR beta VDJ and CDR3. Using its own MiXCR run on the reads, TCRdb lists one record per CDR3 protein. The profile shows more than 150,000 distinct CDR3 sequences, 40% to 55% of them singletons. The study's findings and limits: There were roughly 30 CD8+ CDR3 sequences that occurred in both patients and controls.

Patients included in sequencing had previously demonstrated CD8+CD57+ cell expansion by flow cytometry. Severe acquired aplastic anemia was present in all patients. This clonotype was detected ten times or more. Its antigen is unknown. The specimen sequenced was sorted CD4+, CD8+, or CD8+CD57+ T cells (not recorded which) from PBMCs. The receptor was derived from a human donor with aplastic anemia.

CDR3 DNA sequence: TGCAGCGCTGACGGACAGGGTAAAAGGAGTGGCTACACCTTC. It encodes CSADGQGKRSGYTF. The genes are TRBV29-1 and TRBJ1-2, with TRBD1 matching 8 bases. Germline V gene data show CDR1 as SQVTM and CDR2 as ANQGSEA. Trimming cost V 7 bases and J 7 bases; bases outside gene matches: 14. There are 14 residues in the CDR3.